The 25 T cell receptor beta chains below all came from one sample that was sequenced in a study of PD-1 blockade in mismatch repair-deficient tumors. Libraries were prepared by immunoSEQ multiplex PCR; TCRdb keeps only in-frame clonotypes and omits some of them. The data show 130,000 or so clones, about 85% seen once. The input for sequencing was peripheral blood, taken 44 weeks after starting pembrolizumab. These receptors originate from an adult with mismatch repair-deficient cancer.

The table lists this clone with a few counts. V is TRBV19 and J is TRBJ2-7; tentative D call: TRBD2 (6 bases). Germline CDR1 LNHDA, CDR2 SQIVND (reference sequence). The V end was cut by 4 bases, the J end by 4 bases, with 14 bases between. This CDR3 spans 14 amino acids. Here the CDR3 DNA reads TGTGCCAGTAGTACGGCGGCAGGGAGGTACGAGCAGTACTTC. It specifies CASSTAAGRYEQYF.

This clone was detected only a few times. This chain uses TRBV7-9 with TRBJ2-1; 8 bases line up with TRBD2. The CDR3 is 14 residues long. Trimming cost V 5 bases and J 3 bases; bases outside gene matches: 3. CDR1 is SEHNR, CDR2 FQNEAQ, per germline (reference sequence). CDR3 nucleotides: TGTGCCAGCAGCCCCGGGACTAGCTACAATGAGCAGTTCTTC. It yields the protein CASSPGTSYNEQFF.

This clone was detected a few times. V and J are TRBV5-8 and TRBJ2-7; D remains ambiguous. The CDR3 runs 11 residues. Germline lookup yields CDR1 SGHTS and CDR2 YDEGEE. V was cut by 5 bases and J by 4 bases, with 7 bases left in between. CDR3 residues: CASRPLYEQYF. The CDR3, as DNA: TGTGCCAGCAGGCCATTGTACGAGCAGTACTTC.

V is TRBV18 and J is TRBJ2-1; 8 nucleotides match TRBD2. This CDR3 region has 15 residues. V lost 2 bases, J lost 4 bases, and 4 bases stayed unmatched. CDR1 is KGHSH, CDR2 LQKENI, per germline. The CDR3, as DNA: TGTGCCAGCTCACCAGGCAGCGGGAGTTACAATGAGCAGTTCTTC. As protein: CASSPGSGSYNEQFF.

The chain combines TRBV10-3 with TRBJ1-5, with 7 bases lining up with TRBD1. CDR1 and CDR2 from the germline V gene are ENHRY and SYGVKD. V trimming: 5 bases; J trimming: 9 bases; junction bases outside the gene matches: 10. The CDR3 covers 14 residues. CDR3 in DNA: TGTGCCATCAGTCTGGGACAGAATCAGTCGCCCCAGCATTTT. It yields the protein CAISLGQNQSPQHF.

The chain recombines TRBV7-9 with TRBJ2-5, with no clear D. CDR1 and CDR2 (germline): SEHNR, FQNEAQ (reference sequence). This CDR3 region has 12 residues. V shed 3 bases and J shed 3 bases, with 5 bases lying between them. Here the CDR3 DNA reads TGTGCCAGCAGCTTTGAGAAAGAGACCCAGTACTTC. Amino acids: CASSFEKETQYF.

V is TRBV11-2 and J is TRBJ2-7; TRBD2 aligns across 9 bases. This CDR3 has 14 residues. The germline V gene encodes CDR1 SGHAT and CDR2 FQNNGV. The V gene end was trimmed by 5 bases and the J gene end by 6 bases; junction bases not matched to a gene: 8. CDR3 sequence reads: CASSPLAGVREQYF. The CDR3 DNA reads TGTGCCAGCAGCCCGTTAGCGGGAGTTCGCGAGCAGTACTTC.

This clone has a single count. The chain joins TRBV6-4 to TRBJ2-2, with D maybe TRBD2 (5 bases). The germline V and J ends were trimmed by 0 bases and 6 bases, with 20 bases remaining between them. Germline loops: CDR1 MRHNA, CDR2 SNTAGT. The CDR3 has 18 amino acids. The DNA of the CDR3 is TGTGCCAGCAGTGACTCGAGTCGGGGTAAGCAAAAAGCCGGGGAGCTGTTTTTT. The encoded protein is CASSDSSRGKQKAGELFF.

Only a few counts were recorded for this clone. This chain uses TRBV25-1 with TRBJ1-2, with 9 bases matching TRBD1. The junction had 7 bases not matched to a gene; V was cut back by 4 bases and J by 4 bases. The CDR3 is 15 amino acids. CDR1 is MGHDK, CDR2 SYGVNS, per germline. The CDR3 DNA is TGTGCCAGCAGTGTACCGGGACAGGGTTTCTATGGCTACACCTTC. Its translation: CASSVPGQGFYGYTF.

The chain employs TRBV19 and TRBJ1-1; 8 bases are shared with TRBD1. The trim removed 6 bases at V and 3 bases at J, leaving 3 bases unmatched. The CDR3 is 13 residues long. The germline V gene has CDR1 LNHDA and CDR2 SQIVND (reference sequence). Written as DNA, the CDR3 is TGTGCCAGTAGCTCGGACAGGGACACTGAAGCTTTCTTT. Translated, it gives CASSSDRDTEAFF.

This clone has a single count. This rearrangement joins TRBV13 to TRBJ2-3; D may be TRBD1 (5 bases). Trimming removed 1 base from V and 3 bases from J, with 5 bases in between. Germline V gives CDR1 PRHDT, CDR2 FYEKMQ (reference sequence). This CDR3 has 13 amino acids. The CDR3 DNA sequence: TGTGCCAGCAGCTTAGAGGGGACAGATACGCAGTATTTT. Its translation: CASSLEGTDTQYF.

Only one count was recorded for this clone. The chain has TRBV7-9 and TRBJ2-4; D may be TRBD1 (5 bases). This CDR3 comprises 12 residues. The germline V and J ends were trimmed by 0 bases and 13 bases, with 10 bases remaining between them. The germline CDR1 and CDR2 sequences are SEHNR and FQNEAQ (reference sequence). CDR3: CASSLATGLQYF. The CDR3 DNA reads TGTGCCAGCAGCTTAGCCACAGGCCTGCAGTACTTC.

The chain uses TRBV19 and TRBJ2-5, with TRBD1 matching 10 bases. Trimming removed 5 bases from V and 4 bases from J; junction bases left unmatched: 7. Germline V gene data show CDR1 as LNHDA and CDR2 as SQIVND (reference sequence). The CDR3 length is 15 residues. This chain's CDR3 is CASSPRQGARETQYF. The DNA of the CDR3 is TGTGCCAGTAGTCCCAGACAGGGGGCGAGAGAGACCCAGTACTTC.

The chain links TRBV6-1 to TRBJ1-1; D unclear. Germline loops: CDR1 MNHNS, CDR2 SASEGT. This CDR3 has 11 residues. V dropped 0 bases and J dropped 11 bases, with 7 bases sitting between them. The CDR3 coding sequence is TGTGCCAGCAGTGAAGCGCCGCCGGCTTTCTTT. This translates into CASSEAPPAFF.

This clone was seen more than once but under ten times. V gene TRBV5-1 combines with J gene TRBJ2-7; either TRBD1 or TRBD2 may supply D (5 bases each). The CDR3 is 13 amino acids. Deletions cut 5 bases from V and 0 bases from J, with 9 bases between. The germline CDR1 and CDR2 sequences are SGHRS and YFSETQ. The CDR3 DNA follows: TGCGCCAGCAGGGGGACGGACTCCTACGAGCAGTACTTC. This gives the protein CASRGTDSYEQYF.

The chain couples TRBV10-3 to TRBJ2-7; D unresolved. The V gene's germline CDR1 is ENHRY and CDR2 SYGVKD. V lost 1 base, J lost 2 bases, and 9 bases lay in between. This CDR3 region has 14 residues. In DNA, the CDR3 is TGTGCCATCAGTGAGTGGGCAGCCCCCTACGAGCAGTACTTC. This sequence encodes CAISEWAAPYEQYF.

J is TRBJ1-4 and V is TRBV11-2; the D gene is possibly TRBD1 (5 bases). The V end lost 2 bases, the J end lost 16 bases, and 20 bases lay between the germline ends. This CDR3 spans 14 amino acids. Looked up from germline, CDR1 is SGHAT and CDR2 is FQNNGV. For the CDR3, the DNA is TGTGCCAGCAGCTTAAACCACCCTGGGGGAGTCCAGTTTTTT. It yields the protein CASSLNHPGGVQFF. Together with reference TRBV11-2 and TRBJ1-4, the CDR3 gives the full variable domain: EAGVAQSPRYKIIEKRQSVAFWCNPISGHATLYWYQQILGQGPKLLIQFQNNGVVDDSQLPKDRFSAERLKGVDSTLKIQPAKLEDSAVYLCASSLNHPGGVQFFGSGTQLSVL.

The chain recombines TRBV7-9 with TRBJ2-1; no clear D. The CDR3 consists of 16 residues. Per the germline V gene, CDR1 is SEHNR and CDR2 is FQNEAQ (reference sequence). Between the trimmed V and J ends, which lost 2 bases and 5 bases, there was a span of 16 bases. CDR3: CASSLYRRRWDNEQFF. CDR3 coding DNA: TGTGCCAGCAGCTTATACCGGCGACGGTGGGACAATGAGCAGTTCTTC.

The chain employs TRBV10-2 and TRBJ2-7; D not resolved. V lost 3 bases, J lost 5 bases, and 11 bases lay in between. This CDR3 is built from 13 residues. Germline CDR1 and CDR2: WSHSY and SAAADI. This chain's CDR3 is CASSDLSRDEQYF. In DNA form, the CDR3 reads TGCGCCAGCAGTGATCTCAGTAGGGACGAGCAGTACTTC.

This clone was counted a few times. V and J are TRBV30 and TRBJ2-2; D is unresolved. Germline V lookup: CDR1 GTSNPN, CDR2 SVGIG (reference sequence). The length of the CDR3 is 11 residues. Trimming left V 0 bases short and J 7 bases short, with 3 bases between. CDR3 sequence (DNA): TGTGCCTGGAGTGTAATCGGGGAGCTGTTTTTT. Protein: CAWSVIGELFF.

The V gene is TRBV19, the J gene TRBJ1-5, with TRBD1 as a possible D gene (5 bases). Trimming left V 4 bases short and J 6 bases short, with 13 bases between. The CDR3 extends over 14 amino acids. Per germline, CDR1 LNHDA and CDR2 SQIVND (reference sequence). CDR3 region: CASSRLGGTQPQHF. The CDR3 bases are TGTGCCAGTAGTAGGTTGGGGGGTACTCAGCCCCAGCATTTT.

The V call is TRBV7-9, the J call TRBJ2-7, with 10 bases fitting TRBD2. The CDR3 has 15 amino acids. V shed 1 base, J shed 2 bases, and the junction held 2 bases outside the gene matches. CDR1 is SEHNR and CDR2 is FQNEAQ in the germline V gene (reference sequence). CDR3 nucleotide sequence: TGTGCCAGCAGCTTAGGGACTAGCGGAACCTACGAGCAGTACTTC. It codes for CASSLGTSGTYEQYF.

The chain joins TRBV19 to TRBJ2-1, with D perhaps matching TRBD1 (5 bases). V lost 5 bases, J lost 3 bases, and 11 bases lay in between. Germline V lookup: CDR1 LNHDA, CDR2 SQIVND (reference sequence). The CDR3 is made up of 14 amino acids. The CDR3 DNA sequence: TGTGCCAGTAGTCCCAGGACATACTACAATGAGCAGTTCTTC. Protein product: CASSPRTYYNEQFF.

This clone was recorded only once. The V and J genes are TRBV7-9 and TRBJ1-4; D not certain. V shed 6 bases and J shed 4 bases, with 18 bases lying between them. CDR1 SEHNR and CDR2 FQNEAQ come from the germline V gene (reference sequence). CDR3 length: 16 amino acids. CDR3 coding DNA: TGTGCCAGCAGTTCCCTGGCGGGTGGTGGTAATGAAAAACTGTTTTTT. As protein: CASSSLAGGGNEKLFF.

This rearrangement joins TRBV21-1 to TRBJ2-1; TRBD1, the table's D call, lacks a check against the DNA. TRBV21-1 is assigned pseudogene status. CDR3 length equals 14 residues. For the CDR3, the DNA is TGTGCCAGCAGCTCCAGGTGCTCCTACAATGAGCAGTTCTTC. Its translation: CASSSRCSYNEQFF.